The 8 T cell receptor beta chains reported below all come from one sample, sequenced in a study of cytomegalovirus exposure and HLA in healthy donors. Amplification used 60 Vbeta primers and 13 Jbeta primers. Generated by immunoSEQ multiplex PCR, the TCRdb table keeps only in-frame clones and is missing some. In all, the sample yields about 170,000 clones. Material: PBMCs. The receptors come from a woman aged 18-35 years in good health and CMV-seropositive.

Worth noting for this clone: The sample has other DNA sequences that encode this CDR3 too. The J gene is TRBJ2-5, the V gene TRBV2; 7 nucleotides line up with TRBD1. The CDR3 consists of 11 residues. CDR1 is SNHLY and CDR2 is FYNNEI in the germline V gene. With 6 bases clipped from V and 5 bases from J, the junction kept 0 bases outside the gene matches. CDR3 coding DNA: TGTGCCAGCAGCAGGGGGGAGACCCAGTACTTC. It yields the protein CASSRGETQYF. Together with reference TRBV2 and TRBJ2-5, the CDR3 gives the full variable domain: EPEVTQTPSHQVTQMGQEVILRCVPISNHLYFYWYRQILGQKVEFLVSFYNNEISEKSEIFDDQFSVERPDGSNFTLKIRSTKLEDSAMYFCASSRGETQYFGPGTRLLVL.

V usage is TRBV6-5 and J usage is TRBJ2-7; TRBD2 matches at 9 bases. This CDR3 is 13 amino acids long. Germline V gene lookup returns CDR1 MNHEY and CDR2 SVGAGI. The V and J ends lost 5 bases and 4 bases, in that order; junction bases with no gene match: 3. In nucleotides, the CDR3 is TGTGCCAGCAGTGAGCGGGAGGCATACGAGCAGTACTTC. It is translated as CASSEREAYEQYF.

V usage is TRBV11-2 and J usage is TRBJ2-2, with 11 bases fitting TRBD2. V trimming: 4 bases; J trimming: 0 bases; junction bases outside the gene matches: 10. Per the germline V gene, CDR1 is SGHAT and CDR2 is FQNNGV. This CDR3 is built from 19 residues. The CDR3 DNA reads as TGTGCCAGCAGCTCACCTAGCGGGGGGCCTATAGCGAACACCGGGGAGCTGTTTTTT. The encoded protein is CASSSPSGGPIANTGELFF.

The V call is TRBV5-1, the J call TRBJ2-7, with 8 bases identical to TRBD1. CDR3 size: 14 residues. Looked up from germline, CDR1 is SGHRS and CDR2 is YFSETQ. After removal of 0 bases from V and 4 bases from J, the junction contained 3 bases not matched to a gene. The CDR3 loop reads CASSLGGQGYEQYF. Written as DNA, the CDR3 is TGCGCCAGCAGCTTGGGAGGACAGGGTTACGAGCAGTACTTC.

This rearrangement joins TRBV6-6 to TRBJ1-5, with D tentatively TRBD1 (5 bases). The CDR3 sequence is 15 residues long. V was trimmed by 8 bases and J by 3 bases, leaving 17 bases between them. Per germline, CDR1 MNHNY and CDR2 SVGAGI (reference sequence). Here the CDR3 reads CASRNGRVNNQPQHF. The CDR3 DNA reads TGTGCCAGCCGAAACGGCAGGGTAAACAATCAGCCCCAGCATTTT.

This chain joins TRBV6-1 and TRBJ1-2; TRBD1 aligns across 8 bases. Germline CDR1 reads MNHNS; CDR2 reads SASEGT. CDR3 length: 16 residues. The trim removed 4 bases at V and 1 base at J, leaving 8 bases unmatched. CDR3 sequence: CASSVSGTGHNYGYTF. DNA for the CDR3: TGTGCCAGCAGTGTCAGCGGGACAGGCCATAACTATGGCTACACCTTC.

The chain employs TRBV7-8 and TRBJ2-7; D is possibly TRBD1 (5 bases). This CDR3 has 13 residues. Per the germline V gene, CDR1 is SGHVS and CDR2 is FQNEAQ. V was trimmed by 5 bases and J by 3 bases, leaving 11 bases between them. The CDR3: CASSPQVIYEQYF. The CDR3 nucleotides read TGTGCCAGCAGCCCACAGGTGATCTACGAGCAGTACTTC. The complete variable domain, with remaining parts taken from reference TRBV7-8 and TRBJ2-7, reads GAGVSQSPRYKVAKRGQDVALRCDPISGHVSLFWYQQALGQGPEFLTYFQNEAQLDKSGLPSDRFFAERPEGSVSTLKIQRTQQEDSAVYLCASSPQVIYEQYFGPGTRLTVT.

V gene TRBV18 combines with J gene TRBJ2-3, with D uncertain. Germline CDR1 and CDR2: KGHSH and LQKENI. V lost 1 base and J 2 bases, leaving 10 bases between the germline ends. CDR3 length: 15 residues. This CDR3 reads CASSPLGSHTDTQYF. In DNA form, the CDR3 reads TGTGCCAGCTCACCACTGGGCTCCCACACAGATACGCAGTATTTT.